The 6 T cell receptor beta chains reported below all come from one sample, sequenced in a study of shared clonotypes between healthy human individuals. Profiled with immunoSEQ multiplex PCR; TCRdb holds only in-frame clones, not every one. The sample contains approximately 1,000,000 clones, around 78% of which appear only once. The specimen was memory CD4+ T cells from PBMCs. Subset noted: CD45RA-negative fraction. The origin of the receptors is a man between 18 and 29 years old in good health. Some clones in this sample may be carry-over from other donors' samples.

The V gene is TRBV7-2, the J gene TRBJ2-3, with 11 bases fitting TRBD2. This CDR3 is built from 14 residues. The germline CDR1 and CDR2 sequences are SGHTA and FQGNSA. With V trimmed by 6 bases and J by 4 bases, 3 bases remained unmatched. The CDR3 region is CASRKGLAADTQYF. As DNA, the CDR3 is TGTGCCAGCAGAAAGGGACTAGCGGCAGATACGCAGTATTTT.

The chain has TRBV27 and TRBJ2-7; D possibly corresponds to TRBD1 (5 bases). The germline gives CDR1 MNHEY, CDR2 SMNVEV (reference sequence). The V gene lost 6 bases and the J gene lost 2 bases, with 11 bases spanning the gap. CDR3 length equals 13 residues. The CDR3 bases are TGTGCCAGCAGCACCAGGGCCCCCTACGAGCAGTACTTC. Its translation is CASSTRAPYEQYF.

V and J are TRBV23-1 and TRBJ2-7; perhaps TRBD2 as D (5 bases). TRBV23-1 is an ORF, and what it does is uncertain. V dropped 0 bases and J dropped 3 bases, with 12 bases sitting between them. The CDR3 contains 15 residues. The CDR3 region is CASSQSGLACYEQYF. The CDR3, as DNA: TGCGCCAGCAGTCAATCGGGCCTAGCATGCTACGAGCAGTACTTC.

This clone has at least ten counts. The rearrangement links TRBV6-1 to TRBJ1-2, with 8 positions matching TRBD1. The CDR3 spans 14 residues. The ends lost 8 bases at V and 4 bases at J; junction bases unmatched: 9. Germline CDR1 reads MNHNS; CDR2 reads SASEGT. CDR3 bases: TGTGCCAGCTTCTCCCGACAGGGGCTCTATGGCTACACCTTC. Protein: CASFSRQGLYGYTF.

Written as DNA, the CDR3 is TGTGCCAGCAGTCAGCCCGCCCCCGGAGCGACCCGAAACACCATATATTTT. It specifies CASSQPAPGATRNTIYF. V is TRBV28 and J is TRBJ1-3; D unclear. The CDR3 length is 17 residues. Per germline, CDR1 MDHEN and CDR2 SYDVKM. V was trimmed by 5 bases and J by 5 bases, leaving 22 bases between them. Based on the CDR3 plus reference TRBV28 and TRBJ1-3, the full variable domain is DVKVTQSSRYLVKRTGEKVFLECVQDMDHENMFWYRQDPGLGLRLIYFSYDVKMKEKGDIPEGYSVSREKKERFSLILESASTNQTSMYLCASSQPAPGATRNTIYFGEGSWLTVV.

The chain is built from TRBV18 and TRBJ2-1, with 12 bases aligning to TRBD2. This CDR3 contains 14 residues. V lost 1 base, J lost 12 bases, and 4 bases stayed unmatched. Germline CDR1 and CDR2: KGHSH and LQKENI. CDR3 DNA: TGTGCCAGCTCACCACGGACTAGCGGGAAGGTGCAGTTCTTC. It codes for CASSPRTSGKVQFF. The whole variable domain, remainder taken from reference TRBV18 and TRBJ2-1, is NAGVMQNPRHLVRRRGQEARLRCSPMKGHSHVYWYRQLPEEGLKFMVYLQKENIIDESGMPKERFSAEFPKEGPSILRIQQVVRGDSAAYFCASSPRTSGKVQFFGPGTRLTVL.